Included here is one TCR beta chain sequence, with context. The junction and the germline gene differ at one end; a read error may be behind it. The sample belongs to a study of blood T cell repertoires in COVID-19. The repertoire was sequenced with immunoSEQ multiplex PCR; TCRdb's copy has only in-frame clones and lacks some. The sample has some 200,000 clones; about 91% are singletons. The germline CDR1 and CDR2 sequences are SGHTA and FQGNSA. This CDR3 has 15 residues. The sequenced sample consisted of PBMCs or T cells enriched from blood (not recorded which). The receptor's source is a woman between 18 and 29 years old who had recovered from COVID-19. This rearrangement joins TRBV7-2 to TRBJ1-1; D ambiguous. CDR3 in amino acids: CASRLDTGSGAEAFF. The CDR3 DNA sequence: TGTGCCAGCAGGTTAGACACTGGTTCCGGGGCTGAAGCTTTCTTT.